The 18 T cell receptor beta chains listed next were all sequenced from one sample in a study of human T cells and chemical hapten exposure. TCRdb independently ran MiXCR on the RACE reads; one entry per CDR3 protein. The table includes fewer than 50,000 distinct CDR3 sequences, about 4% detected once. Stated time point: healthy volunteer bleed at 6 weeks. The starting material, unfractionated whole blood, was used for total RNA extraction. Sequencing used whole blood. These receptors originate from a human donor in good health. Some clones in this sample may be carry-over from other donors' samples.

This clonotype was seen ten or more times. The V call is TRBV4-1, the J call TRBJ2-4; 7 bases map to TRBD1. Germline values: CDR1 MGHRA, CDR2 YSYEKL. This CDR3 contains 16 residues. V was clipped by 4 bases and J by 1 base; unmatched bases: 7. The CDR3 DNA sequence: TGCGCCAGCAGCCCGCAACAGGGGTTTGCCAAAAACATTCAGTACTTC. It codes for CASSPQQGFAKNIQYF.

Ten or more counts support this clonotype. The V and J genes are TRBV29-1 and TRBJ2-1, with 11 bases identical to TRBD2. The length of the CDR3 is 14 residues. CDR1 and CDR2 (germline): SQVTM, ANQGSEA. Losses at the gene ends were 7 bases for V and 5 bases for J; bases not matched to a gene: 7. The CDR3: CSGRTSGFNNEQFF. DNA of the CDR3: TGCAGCGGTCGGACTAGCGGGTTTAACAATGAGCAGTTCTTC.

This clonotype was observed many times. The genes are TRBV7-3 and TRBJ2-5, with D perhaps given as TRBD1 or TRBD2 (6 bases each). Germline V gene lookup returns CDR1 SGHTA and CDR2 FQGTGA. V lost 1 base and J 4 bases, leaving 13 bases between the germline ends. The CDR3 length is 15 residues. DNA for the CDR3: TGTGCCAGCAGCTTAAGCCAGGGGAGGAGAGAGACCCAGTACTTC. Its protein product is CASSLSQGRRETQYF.

This clonotype was observed a handful of times. V is TRBV24-1 and J is TRBJ2-3; 10 bases map to TRBD1. The V segment lost 5 bases and the J segment 5 bases; nucleotides outside the gene matches: 21. This CDR3 comprises 20 residues. CDR1 is KGHDR and CDR2 is SFDVKD in the germline V gene. The CDR3 loop reads CATSGPLDRGVTHLQDTQYF. DNA for the CDR3: TGTGCCACCAGTGGCCCACTGGACAGGGGGGTGACGCATCTCCAAGATACGCAGTATTTT.

The table lists this clonotype with many counts. The V gene is TRBV12-3 or TRBV12-4, the J gene TRBJ2-2; D tentatively fits TRBD1 or TRBD2 (5 bases each). Trimming took off 6 bases at V and 2 bases at J, with 19 bases between the two ends. The CDR3 loop spans 17 amino acids. For the CDR3, the DNA is TGTGCCAGCAGGTCCTCGGGGCAGCTAAGAAACACCGGGGAGCTGTTTTTT. It codes for CASRSSGQLRNTGELFF.

This clonotype was seen at least ten times. CDR3 in amino acids: CASSQGLAGGTDTQYF. The CDR3 DNA follows: TGCGCCAGCAGCCAAGGACTAGCGGGAGGCACAGATACGCAGTATTTT. V gene TRBV4-1 combines with J gene TRBJ2-3, with 12 bases aligning to TRBD2. Per germline, CDR1 MGHRA and CDR2 YSYEKL. The CDR3 covers 16 residues. With 1 base clipped from V and 1 base from J, the junction kept 0 bases outside the gene matches.

This clonotype was recorded many times. The CDR3 reads CATSDLSGPRDTQYF. The CDR3 coding sequence is TGTGCCACCAGTGATTTATCCGGGCCTCGAGATACGCAGTATTTT. This chain joins TRBV24-1 and TRBJ2-3; D unclear. V was trimmed by 1 base and J by 5 bases, leaving 12 bases between them. There are 15 residues in the CDR3. The germline V gene encodes CDR1 KGHDR and CDR2 SFDVKD.

This clonotype came up many times. The V call is TRBV10-1, the J call TRBJ1-5; D is unclear. V was clipped by 0 bases and J by 6 bases, with 6 bases between them. The CDR3 spans 13 residues. Germline-derived CDR1 and CDR2 are WNHNN and SYGVQD (reference sequence). CDR3 bases: TGCGCCAGCAGTGAGTCGTGGGGTCAGCCCCAGCATTTT. It yields the protein CASSESWGQPQHF.

This clonotype occurred many times. V usage is TRBV5-1 and J usage is TRBJ2-7; D gene unclear. Between the trimmed V and J ends, which lost 0 bases and 3 bases, there was a span of 7 bases. Looked up from germline, CDR1 is SGHRS and CDR2 is YFSETQ. This CDR3 spans 13 amino acids. The CDR3 here is CASSLAPIYEQYF. CDR3 in DNA: TGCGCCAGCAGCTTGGCCCCGATCTACGAGCAGTACTTC.

Ten or more counts support this clonotype. The chain links TRBV27 to TRBJ1-1; the D gene is possibly TRBD1 (5 bases). This CDR3 has 14 residues. Germline-derived CDR1 and CDR2 are MNHEY and SMNVEV (reference sequence). Trimming removed 6 bases from V and 1 base from J, with 12 bases in between. The CDR3 sequence: CASSFRTQNTEAFF. DNA of the CDR3: TGTGCCAGCAGCTTTAGGACACAGAACACTGAAGCTTTCTTT.

A note on this clonotype: This may arise from a read error, as a much more abundant clone is one base away. The chain carries TRBV9 and TRBJ2-2; perhaps TRBD1 as D (6 bases). Germline values: CDR1 SGDLS, CDR2 YYNGEE. V gave up 3 bases and J gave up 7 bases, with 13 bases separating them. The CDR3 contains 14 residues. In DNA, the CDR3 is TGTGCCAGCAGCGCGGGAACAGGGATCGGGGAGCTGTTTTTT. Encoded protein: CASSAGTGIGELFF.

There are many counts of this clonotype. The chain joins TRBV4-1 to TRBJ2-1; 8 bases fit TRBD2. V was pared by 1 base and J by 2 bases, with 4 bases of the junction left unmatched. This CDR3 has 16 amino acids. Looked up from germline, CDR1 is MGHRA and CDR2 is YSYEKL. The CDR3 region is CASSQGVSGTYNEQFF. The DNA for the CDR3 is TGCGCCAGCAGCCAAGGAGTTAGCGGGACCTACAATGAGCAGTTCTTC.

This clonotype was observed many times. The V call is TRBV5-1, the J call TRBJ2-1; 11 bases fit TRBD2. CDR1 is SGHRS and CDR2 is YFSETQ in the germline V gene. Trimming at V came to 2 bases and at J to 5 bases, leaving 3 bases not matched to a gene. The CDR3 is 15 residues long. CDR3 in amino acids: CASSFPSGRNNEQFF. CDR3 coding DNA: TGCGCCAGCAGCTTCCCTAGCGGGAGGAACAATGAGCAGTTCTTC.

This clonotype appeared many times. V and J are TRBV6-5 and TRBJ2-7, with TRBD1 as a possible D gene (7 bases). The V and J ends lost 3 bases and 4 bases respectively, with 22 bases between them. CDR3 size: 17 residues. Germline loops: CDR1 MNHEY, CDR2 SVGAGI. CDR3 loop: CASSYTSVRGEPYEQYF. For the CDR3, the DNA is TGTGCCAGCAGTTATACCAGTGTCAGGGGGGAACCATACGAGCAGTACTTC.

The chain employs TRBV12-3 or TRBV12-4 and TRBJ2-7, with TRBD1 as a possible D gene (6 bases). V lost 5 bases and J lost 2, with 19 bases in between. This CDR3 has 16 residues. The CDR3, as DNA: TGTGCCAGCAGTGCGACCGGGACAAGCATCACCTACGAGCAGTACTTC. Translating it yields CASSATGTSITYEQYF.

This clonotype was picked up many times. The CDR3 coding sequence is TGTGCCAGCAGTGACAGGGTTTTCAGCAATGAGCAGTTCTTC. Protein sequence: CASSDRVFSNEQFF. V gene TRBV27 combines with J gene TRBJ2-1; 7 nucleotides agree with TRBD1. J was trimmed by 6 bases and V by 5 bases; bases with no gene match: 7. The germline V gene has CDR1 MNHEY and CDR2 SMNVEV (reference sequence). The CDR3 is made up of 14 amino acids.

The table lists this clonotype with many counts. The CDR3 DNA follows: TGTGCCAGCAGCCGTAACGACAGGGCCTATGGCTACACCTTC. It yields the protein CASSRNDRAYGYTF. V and J are TRBV27 and TRBJ1-2; 7 bases fit TRBD1. Germline V gene sequence: CDR1 MNHEY, CDR2 SMNVEV (reference sequence). The CDR3 runs to 14 residues. The V segment lost 6 bases and the J segment 4 bases; nucleotides outside the gene matches: 8.

At least ten counts were recorded for this clonotype. The chain carries TRBV7-6 and TRBJ2-1; D perhaps matches TRBD1 (5 bases). With 5 bases removed from V and 7 bases from J, the gap between germline ends came to 9 bases. This CDR3 region has 12 residues. CDR1 is SGHVS, CDR2 FNYEAQ, per germline. CDR3 sequence (DNA): TGTGCCAGCAGCCATAAGGGGAATGAGCAGTTCTTC. This codes for CASSHKGNEQFF.